A selection of T cell receptor beta chains follows, all from one sample in a study of T cell repertoires in cytomegalovirus infection. TCRdb re-derived calls from the reads in MiXCR, one entry per CDR3 protein. Of fewer than 1,000,000 distinct CDR3 sequences listed, roughly 31% are singletons. Their cognate antigens are unknown. This specimen was cultured CD8+ T cells from PBMCs, taken from culture after CMV antigen stimulation. These receptors originate from a human donor in good health (CMV status not recorded). Some clones in this sample may be carry-over from other donors' samples. CDR3s include the opening cysteine and the closing phenylalanine or tryptophan. A D gene is named only where the DNA matches it firmly. A row's size may be missing; if present it is once, few, many or a size class.

J gene,V gene,D gene,clone size,CDR3 DNA,CDR3 protein
TRBJ1-1,TRBV25-1,TRBD1,NA,TGTGCCAGCAGTGGGGCCGGGACAGGGAATGAAGCTTTCTTT,CASSGAGTGNEAFF
TRBJ1-1,TRBV7-6,NA,many,TGTGCCAGCAGCCCTTCGACGCATCACACTGAAGCTTTCTTT,CASSPSTHHTEAFF
TRBJ1-5,TRBV28,NA,few,TGTGCCAGCAGGGGGACGAATGGGAGGACTTCCCTATCGGGTCAGCCCCAGCATTTT,CASRGTNGRTSLSGQPQHF
TRBJ1-1,TRBV29-1,NA,few,TGCAGCGTTGAAAGGCAGGGAAGAGAGAACGCTGAAGCTTTCTTT,CSVERQGRENAEAFF
TRBJ2-3,TRBV6-2/TRBV6-3,TRBD1,NA,TGTGCCAGCAGTTACTCGACCGGACAGGGGTTCGATACGCAGTATTTT,CASSYSTGQGFDTQYF
TRBJ2-7,TRBV5-1,NA,many,TGCGCCAGCAGCTTGGCCGGCTTCTACGAGCAGTACTTC,CASSLAGFYEQYF
TRBJ2-5,TRBV7-8,TRBD2,few,TGTGCCAGCAGCCTCCGGTGGACTAGCGGCCAAGAGACCCAGTACTTC,CASSLRWTSGQETQYF
TRBJ1-2,TRBV11-2,NA,NA,TGTGCCAGCTTAGGGGATAGCTATGGCTACACCTTC,CASLGDSYGYTF
TRBJ1-5,TRBV12-3/TRBV12-4,NA,few,TGTGCCAGCACCGTTTCAAGAGACATTAATCAGCCCCAGCATTTT,CASTVSRDINQPQHF
TRBJ1-6,TRBV6-5,NA,many,TGTGCCAGCAGTTACTCCGAGGGAACCCCTTCACCCCTCCACTTT,CASSYSEGTPSPLHF
TRBJ2-2,TRBV9,TRBD2,few,TGTGCCAGCAGGCCCGGGGGGGCGAACACCGGGGAGCTGTTTTTT,CASRPGGANTGELFF
TRBJ1-1,TRBV10-3,TRBD1,NA,TGTGCCATCAGTGAGTCAGGGGGCGACACTGAAGCTTTCTTT,CAISESGGDTEAFF
TRBJ1-4,TRBV6-5,NA,once,TGTGCCAGCAGTCCCAGCGCCGCTAATGAAAAACTGTTTTTT,CASSPSAANEKLFF
TRBJ2-1,TRBV7-6,NA,NA,TGTGCCAGCAGCTTAGACCCTGCTGAGCAGTTCTTC,CASSLDPAEQFF
TRBJ2-5,TRBV19,NA,few,TGTGCCAGTAGTATCTTAGGCGGGGAAGAGACCCAGTACTTC,CASSILGGEETQYF
TRBJ1-1,TRBV27,NA,NA,TGTGCCAGCAGTTCTAAACAGACTTGGGGACATAACACTGAAGCTTTCTTT,CASSSKQTWGHNTEAFF
TRBJ2-7,TRBV27,NA,NA,TGTGCCAGCAGTTTATATGGGACCCACGAGCAGTACTTC,CASSLYGTHEQYF
TRBJ1-1,TRBV15,NA,NA,TGTGCCACCAGGCGGGACCGAGGAATGAACACTGAAGCTTTCTTT,CATRRDRGMNTEAFF
TRBJ1-1,TRBV5-5,NA,NA,TGTGCCAGCAGCCCCCGTACTGAGCGGGCTTCGAACACTGAAGCTTTCTTT,CASSPRTERASNTEAFF
TRBJ2-7,TRBV20-1,NA,many,TGCAGTGCTATTGCGAACTCCTACGAGCAGTACTTC,CSAIANSYEQYF
TRBJ1-2,TRBV5-6,TRBD1,few,TGTGCCAGCAGCTCCCCGACAGGGCTCTATGGCTACACCTTC,CASSSPTGLYGYTF
TRBJ2-5,TRBV13,NA,few,TGTGCCAGCAGCCCATCGAGGGCTACGGGGGAGACCCAGTACTTC,CASSPSRATGETQYF
TRBJ2-3,TRBV6-1,TRBD1,NA,TGTGCCAGCAGTTATTGGACAGGGGCCACAGATACGCAGTATTTT,CASSYWTGATDTQYF
TRBJ1-1,TRBV7-9,NA,few,TGTGCCAGCAGCAGATCCGGTGGAGCTTTCTTT,CASSRSGGAFF
TRBJ1-6,TRBV25-1,NA,many,TGTGCCAGCAGTGAATGGGAATCACCCCTCCACTTT,CASSEWESPLHF
TRBJ2-5,TRBV2,TRBD2,NA,TGTGCCGTCGTGACGGGGGGGCGTGAGACCCAGTACTTC,CAVVTGGRETQYF
TRBJ2-3,TRBV7-9,NA,NA,TGTGCCAGCAGCGAAGTATTGGGCGGGAGCACAGATACGCAGTATTTT,CASSEVLGGSTDTQYF
TRBJ2-3,TRBV4-2,NA,many,TGTGCCAGCAGCCAGTTCCCAAGGACTACCAGCACAGATACGCAGTATTTT,CASSQFPRTTSTDTQYF
TRBJ2-1,TRBV6-1,NA,many,TGTGCCAGCAGTGAAGCGGGAGATTACAATGAGCAGTTCTTC,CASSEAGDYNEQFF